This T cell receptor beta chain was documented in a study of beta chain features in type 1 diabetes. Sequenced material consisted of expressed TCRB transcripts (all of the isolated RNA was reverse transcribed). TCRdb keeps only in-frame clones here, not all; method: immunoSEQ multiplex PCR. The sample holds approximately 60,000 clones, approximately 62% seen once. The CDR3 covers 17 residues. Germline V gene sequence: CDR1 SGHRS, CDR2 YFSETQ. V was pared by 3 bases and J by 1 base, with 6 bases of the junction left unmatched. Via the markers CD45RO/CCR7/CD25/CD127/CD95/CD27, stem cell-like memory, regulatory, central memory and naive CD4+ cells were sorted. In its sample, this clone was seen once.

This TCR came from a woman between 18 and 29 years old in good health. This chain joins TRBV5-1 and TRBJ2-2; 10 bases line up with TRBD1. The sample comprised Tregs from blood. The CDR3: CASSWTGGWENTGELFF. The CDR3 nucleotides are TGCGCCAGCAGCTGGACAGGGGGTTGGGAGAACACCGGGGAGCTGTTTTTT.